A selection of T cell receptor beta chains follows, all from one sample in a study of shared clonotypes between healthy human individuals. Some clones are missing from TCRdb's copy, which holds only in-frame ones; the method was immunoSEQ multiplex PCR. Of 1.5 million to 1.9 million clones listed, 95% to 99% are singletons. Sequences were obtained from naive CD4+ T cells sorted from blood. These receptor sequences come from a man under 40 in good health. Each CDR3 is given with its conserved first and last residue. The D gene is left open where the match is weak. A clone size is listed for some rows: how often the clone was seen (once, few, many), or a class if it is expanded.

clone size	J gene	V gene	D gene	CDR3 DNA	CDR3 protein
-	TRBJ1-4	TRBV5-6	TRBD1	TGTGCCAGCAGGCAAAGCGGACAGGTTGCTGAAAAACTGTTTTTT	CASRQSGQVAEKLFF
-	TRBJ2-7	TRBV28	TRBD2	TGTGCCAGCAGCCTAGCGGGAGTGGAGTCCTACGAGCAGTACTTC	CASSLAGVESYEQYF
-	TRBJ2-1	TRBV2	-	TGTGCCAGCAGGGTGGAGGGTGCCTCCTACAATGAGCAGTTCTTC	CASRVEGASYNEQFF
-	TRBJ2-7	TRBV28	-	TGTGCCAGCAGTCTTCAAGTCTACGAGCAGTACTTC	CASSLQVYEQYF
-	TRBJ1-3	TRBV7-8	-	TGTGCCAGCAGCTTAATGGGTCGAATCTCTGGAAACACCATATATTTT	CASSLMGRISGNTIYF
-	TRBJ1-1	TRBV5-5	-	TGTGCCAGCAGCACCCTCGGGGGGCTCGGGACTGAAGCTTTCTTT	CASSTLGGLGTEAFF
-	TRBJ2-1	TRBV6-6	TRBD1	TGTGCCAGCATGACGGGACAGAGCTCCTACAATGAGCAGTTCTTC	CASMTGQSSYNEQFF
-	TRBJ2-3	TRBV7-8	TRBD2	TGTGCCAGCAGCGAACGCACGCTAGCGGGAGGGCCCTCAAGCACAGATACGCAGTATTTT	CASSERTLAGGPSSTDTQYF
-	TRBJ2-7	TRBV18	-	TGTGCCAGCTCACCACTAGGGGGGGGACAGTCGGGCGAGCAGTACTTC	CASSPLGGGQSGEQYF
-	TRBJ1-5	TRBV5-5	TRBD1	TGTGCCAGCAGCCTTCCGGGACAGAATCAGCCCCAGCATTTT	CASSLPGQNQPQHF
once	TRBJ2-3	TRBV19	TRBD2	TGTGCCAGTAGTATCCTAGCGGGAGGGCTGACAGATACGCAGTATTTT	CASSILAGGLTDTQYF
-	TRBJ1-4	TRBV5-1	-	TGCGCCAGCAGCTTCGGGGGGCTGGGTGAAAAACTGTTTTTT	CASSFGGLGEKLFF
-	TRBJ2-1	TRBV6-6	-	TGTGCCAGCGCCTTAGCGGACCTCTCCTACAATGAGCAGTTCTTC	CASALADLSYNEQFF
-	TRBJ2-1	TRBV9	-	TGTGCCAGCAGCGTAGGGACTGTTGGTTTCGGTGAGCAGTTCTTC	CASSVGTVGFGEQFF
-	TRBJ1-1	TRBV19	-	TGTGCCAGTACCGAGTCTTGGGGTGGGAGCGCTGAAGCTTTCTTT	CASTESWGGSAEAFF
-	TRBJ1-3	TRBV9	-	TGTGCCAGCAGCGTAGCCCCTTCCGACTCTGGAAACACCATATATTTT	CASSVAPSDSGNTIYF
-	TRBJ2-3	TRBV30	-	TGTGCCTGGGGCCGGGTTACGCAGTATTTT	CAWGRVTQYF
-	TRBJ2-7	TRBV28	-	TGTGCCACCCTCGGGGGACACTACTCCTACGAGCAGTACTTC	CATLGGHYSYEQYF
-	TRBJ2-7	TRBV7-2	TRBD1	TGTGCCAGCAGCTTAGGGGCCAGGGGGACCTACGAGCAGTACTTC	CASSLGARGTYEQYF